Each of the 7 T cell receptor beta chains below was sequenced from the same sample in a study of regulatory T cells in long-lasting Graves disease. As to time point: newly diagnosed GD, antithyroid drugs for less than 3 months. RNA isolated from PBMCs was used to make the TCR library. Relying on iRepertoire HTBI primers and Arm-PCR of CDR3 regions, the team built TCR beta libraries. MiXCR was run by TCRdb on the multiplex PCR reads, yielding one entry per CDR3 protein. Of a few hundred thousand distinct CDR3 sequences listed, approximately 16% are singletons. These same records also appear under a second study, on T cells in Graves' hyperthyroidism and ophthalmopathy.

Sequenced material: peripheral blood mononuclear cells (PBMCs), taken at new diagnosis, from a patient treated with antithyroid drugs. These receptors were collected from a man aged 40-50 years with Graves disease.

The chain has TRBV10-3 and TRBJ2-3; TRBD1 matches 7 bases. This CDR3 has 15 residues. From germline, CDR1 is ENHRY and CDR2 SYGVKD. The V gene end was trimmed by 6 bases and the J gene end by 0 bases; junction bases not matched to a gene: 6. The CDR3 nucleotides are TGTGCCATCAGCTCACGGACAGGTAGCACAGATACGCAGTATTTT. Its translation is CAISSRTGSTDTQYF.

In the case of this clonotype: One end of the junction is discordant with germline, which a read error may explain. V usage is TRBV20-1 and J usage is TRBJ2-7, with D tentatively TRBD1 (6 bases). CDR3 length: 14 residues. Germline CDR1 reads DFQATT; CDR2 reads SNEGSKA (reference sequence). The CDR3 DNA sequence: TGCGGTGCTAGAGAACCGACAGGCCACTACGAGCAGTACTTC. Its translation: CGAREPTGHYEQYF.

At least ten counts were recorded for this clonotype. The chain links TRBV19 to TRBJ2-7; 10 positions match TRBD1. The trim removed 5 bases at V and 4 bases at J, leaving 8 bases unmatched. Germline lookup yields CDR1 LNHDA and CDR2 SQIVND (reference sequence). The CDR3 runs to 15 residues. This CDR3 is CASSVSGTGVYEQYF. Written as DNA, the CDR3 is TGTGCCAGTAGTGTCTCCGGGACAGGGGTTTACGAGCAGTACTTC.

CDR3 bases: TGTGCCAGCAGCCCGGGTGGGGGCGTATTCACCGGGGAGCTGTTTTTT. Protein product: CASSPGGGVFTGELFF. The V and J genes are TRBV7-2 and TRBJ2-2, with a weak D call TRBD1 (6 bases). CDR3 length equals 16 residues. In germline, CDR1 is SGHTA, CDR2 FQGNSA. Trimming pared 5 bases from V and 4 bases from J, leaving 17 bases between.

This clonotype was recorded at least ten times. The rearrangement uses TRBV24-1 and TRBJ2-7; 7 bases match TRBD1. The ends lost 3 bases at V and 0 bases at J; junction bases unmatched: 4. CDR1 and CDR2 (germline): KGHDR, SFDVKD. The CDR3 is made up of 15 amino acids. In DNA form, the CDR3 reads TGTGCCACCAGTGATCCCCGACAGGGCTCCTACGAGCAGTACTTC. The encoded protein is CATSDPRQGSYEQYF.

J is TRBJ1-1 and V is TRBV6-5; D gene uncertain. Between the trimmed V and J ends, which lost 0 bases and 4 bases, there was a span of 6 bases. The V gene's germline CDR1 is MNHEY and CDR2 SVGAGI. CDR3 length equals 13 residues. CDR3: CASSYSGITEAFF. The CDR3, as DNA: TGTGCCAGCAGTTACTCAGGGATCACTGAAGCTTTCTTT.

To note about this clonotype: This sequence may be a read error, since a much larger clone differs from it by one base. This chain connects TRBV4-1 to TRBJ1-1; D is undetermined. The V gene lost 4 bases and the J gene lost 1 base, with 10 bases spanning the gap. The CDR3 runs to 14 residues. Germline assignment: CDR1 MGHRA and CDR2 YSYEKL. DNA of the CDR3: TGCGCCAGCAGCCCGATAGGGTGGAACACTGAAGCTTTCTTT. Encoded protein: CASSPIGWNTEAFF.